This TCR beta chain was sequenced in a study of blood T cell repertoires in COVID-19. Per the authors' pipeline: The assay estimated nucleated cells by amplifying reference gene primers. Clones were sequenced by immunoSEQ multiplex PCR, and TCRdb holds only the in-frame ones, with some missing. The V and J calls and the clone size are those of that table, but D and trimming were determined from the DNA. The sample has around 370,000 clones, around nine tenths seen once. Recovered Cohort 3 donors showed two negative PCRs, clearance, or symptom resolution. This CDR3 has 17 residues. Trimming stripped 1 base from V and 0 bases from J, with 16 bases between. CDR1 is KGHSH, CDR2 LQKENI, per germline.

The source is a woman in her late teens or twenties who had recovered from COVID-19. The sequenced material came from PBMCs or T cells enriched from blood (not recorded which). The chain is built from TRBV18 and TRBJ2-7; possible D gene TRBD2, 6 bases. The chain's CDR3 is CASSPLVRGISSYEQYF. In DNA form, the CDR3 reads TGTGCCAGCTCACCACTCGTCCGGGGGATAAGCTCCTACGAGCAGTACTTC.